These T cell receptor beta chains were read from a single sample in a study of shared clonotypes between healthy human individuals. Method: immunoSEQ multiplex PCR; TCRdb's copy keeps in-frame clones and lacks some. This sample has approximately 500,000 clones; 95% to 97% occur once, and the top ten carry 0.06%. The sample was naive CD4+ T cells sorted from blood. The origin of the receptors is a woman in her twenties or thirties in good health. Each CDR3 is given with its conserved first and last residue. A D gene is named only where the DNA matches it firmly. Where a row states a size, it is once, few, many or the class of an expanded clone; other rows omit it.

j_call: TRBJ2-1
d_call: TRBD2
v_call: TRBV10-3
clone_size: once
cdr3_aa: CAISGLAVDYNEQFF
cdr3_nt: TGTGCCATCAGTGGACTAGCGGTAGATTACAATGAGCAGTTCTTC

j_call: TRBJ2-1
d_call: TRBD2
v_call: TRBV6-5
clone_size: once
cdr3_aa: CASSPGTKAEVEQFF
cdr3_nt: TGTGCCAGCAGCCCCGGGACTAAAGCGGAGGTTGAGCAGTTCTTC

j_call: TRBJ2-2
d_call: TRBD2
v_call: TRBV10-1
clone_size: once
cdr3_aa: CASSDKGVAGDVGELFF
cdr3_nt: TGCGCCAGCAGTGATAAGGGGGTAGCGGGAGATGTCGGGGAGCTGTTTTTT

j_call: TRBJ2-7
d_call: -
v_call: TRBV11-2
clone_size: -
cdr3_aa: CASSGGYEQYF
cdr3_nt: TGTGCCAGCAGCGGGGGTTACGAGCAGTACTTC

j_call: TRBJ1-1
d_call: -
v_call: TRBV29-1
clone_size: once
cdr3_aa: CSILMDKWTEAFF
cdr3_nt: TGCAGCATCCTAATGGACAAGTGGACTGAAGCTTTCTTT

j_call: TRBJ2-3
d_call: -
v_call: TRBV5-1
clone_size: -
cdr3_aa: CASSLALTIGGADTQYF
cdr3_nt: TGCGCCAGCAGCTTGGCCTTGACTATAGGAGGGGCAGATACGCAGTATTTT

j_call: TRBJ1-4
d_call: -
v_call: TRBV19
clone_size: -
cdr3_aa: CASMGGATNEKLFF
cdr3_nt: TGTGCCAGTATGGGGGGGGCAACTAATGAAAAACTGTTTTTT

j_call: TRBJ2-6
d_call: -
v_call: TRBV6-6
clone_size: -
cdr3_aa: CASSVVHSGANVLTF
cdr3_nt: TGTGCCAGCAGCGTAGTCCACTCTGGGGCCAACGTCCTGACTTTC

j_call: TRBJ2-5
d_call: TRBD2
v_call: TRBV18
clone_size: -
cdr3_aa: CASSPRGRAIFETQYF
cdr3_nt: TGTGCCAGCTCACCGCGCGGGAGGGCCATTTTTGAGACCCAGTACTTC

j_call: TRBJ2-7
d_call: -
v_call: TRBV5-1
clone_size: -
cdr3_aa: CASSLGGSPYEQYF
cdr3_nt: TGCGCCAGCAGCTTGGGAGGGTCCCCCTACGAGCAGTACTTC

j_call: TRBJ2-7
d_call: -
v_call: TRBV28
clone_size: -
cdr3_aa: CASSLGPRGLTYEQYF
cdr3_nt: TGTGCCAGCAGTTTAGGTCCCAGGGGCCTCACCTACGAGCAGTACTTC

j_call: TRBJ2-6
d_call: -
v_call: TRBV4-2
clone_size: -
cdr3_aa: CASSQDKVSGANVLTF
cdr3_nt: TGTGCCAGCAGCCAAGATAAGGTCTCTGGGGCCAACGTCCTGACTTTC

j_call: TRBJ2-3
d_call: -
v_call: TRBV2
clone_size: -
cdr3_aa: CASSARPGSEDTQYF
cdr3_nt: TGTGCCAGCAGTGCTCGCCCGGGGTCCGAAGATACGCAGTATTTT

j_call: TRBJ1-3
d_call: -
v_call: TRBV14
clone_size: -
cdr3_aa: CASSQEQGVGNTIYF
cdr3_nt: TGTGCCAGCAGCCAAGAGCAGGGCGTGGGAAACACCATATATTTT

j_call: TRBJ2-6
d_call: -
v_call: TRBV5-6
clone_size: -
cdr3_aa: CASSLGSGANVLTF
cdr3_nt: TGTGCCAGCAGCTTGGGCTCTGGGGCCAACGTCCTGACTTTC

j_call: TRBJ2-3
d_call: -
v_call: TRBV7-8
clone_size: -
cdr3_aa: CASSLKPGYLLGTQYF
cdr3_nt: TGTGCCAGCAGCTTAAAGCCCGGATACTTGCTGGGTACGCAGTATTTT

j_call: TRBJ1-1
d_call: -
v_call: TRBV10-3
clone_size: -
cdr3_aa: CAISEGGPNTEAFF
cdr3_nt: TGTGCCATCTCTGAAGGGGGTCCCAACACTGAAGCTTTCTTT

j_call: TRBJ2-1
d_call: -
v_call: TRBV27
clone_size: -
cdr3_aa: CASRGYNEQFF
cdr3_nt: TGTGCCAGCAGGGGGTACAATGAGCAGTTCTTC

j_call: TRBJ1-4
d_call: TRBD1
v_call: TRBV6-5
clone_size: -
cdr3_aa: CASSYETGKEKLFF
cdr3_nt: TGTGCCAGCAGTTACGAGACAGGGAAAGAAAAACTGTTTTTT

j_call: TRBJ1-2
d_call: TRBD1
v_call: TRBV28
clone_size: -
cdr3_aa: CASDEGGLRSYGYTF
cdr3_nt: TGTGCGAGCGACGAAGGGGGCCTCCGGTCATATGGCTACACCTTC

j_call: TRBJ1-6
d_call: TRBD1
v_call: TRBV2
clone_size: -
cdr3_aa: CASSPDRGRGSPLHF
cdr3_nt: TGTGCCAGCAGTCCGGACAGGGGAAGAGGTTCACCCCTCCACTTT

j_call: TRBJ1-1
d_call: TRBD1
v_call: TRBV27
clone_size: -
cdr3_aa: CASRFQGGVRDTEAFF
cdr3_nt: TGTGCCAGCAGATTCCAAGGGGGCGTTAGGGACACTGAAGCTTTCTTT

j_call: TRBJ1-1
d_call: -
v_call: TRBV10-2
clone_size: -
cdr3_aa: CASSEQGNTEAFF
cdr3_nt: TGCGCCAGCAGTGAACAAGGGAACACTGAAGCTTTCTTT

j_call: TRBJ2-5
d_call: TRBD2
v_call: TRBV9
clone_size: -
cdr3_aa: CASSLGLARLGVETQYF
cdr3_nt: TGTGCCAGCAGCCTAGGACTAGCGAGATTAGGGGTGGAGACCCAGTACTTC

j_call: TRBJ1-1
d_call: -
v_call: TRBV15
clone_size: -
cdr3_aa: CATSRVSSEAFF
cdr3_nt: TGTGCCACCAGCAGAGTCAGCAGCGAAGCTTTCTTT

j_call: TRBJ1-1
d_call: TRBD1
v_call: TRBV7-8
clone_size: -
cdr3_aa: CASSFQDRGTEAFF
cdr3_nt: TGTGCCAGCAGCTTCCAGGACAGGGGCACTGAAGCTTTCTTT

j_call: TRBJ2-7
d_call: -
v_call: TRBV11-2
clone_size: -
cdr3_aa: CASSQLAYEQYF
cdr3_nt: TGTGCCAGCAGCCAACTAGCCTACGAGCAGTACTTC

j_call: TRBJ2-3
d_call: TRBD2
v_call: TRBV15
clone_size: -
cdr3_aa: CATSSVLAGVYWTDTQYF
cdr3_nt: TGTGCCACCAGCAGCGTGCTAGCGGGAGTTTATTGGACAGATACGCAGTATTTT

j_call: TRBJ2-2
d_call: TRBD2
v_call: TRBV28
clone_size: -
cdr3_aa: CASNKREGREELFF
cdr3_nt: TGTGCCAGTAATAAGCGGGAGGGCCGGGAGGAGCTGTTTTTT

j_call: TRBJ1-1
d_call: -
v_call: TRBV18
clone_size: -
cdr3_aa: CASSPRNRENTEAFF
cdr3_nt: TGTGCCAGCTCACCACGCAACAGGGAGAACACTGAAGCTTTCTTT

j_call: TRBJ1-1
d_call: -
v_call: TRBV5-1
clone_size: -
cdr3_aa: CASSLGVGDGSSEAFF
cdr3_nt: TGCGCCAGCAGCTTGGGAGTAGGGGATGGCTCCTCTGAAGCTTTCTTT

j_call: TRBJ1-1
d_call: -
v_call: TRBV10-2
clone_size: once
cdr3_aa: CASSEQGLNTEAFF
cdr3_nt: TGCGCCAGCAGTGAGCAGGGTCTGAACACTGAAGCTTTCTTT

j_call: TRBJ2-3
d_call: -
v_call: TRBV7-2
clone_size: -
cdr3_aa: CASSLATSLITDTQYF
cdr3_nt: TGTGCCAGCAGCTTAGCCACTAGTCTCATCACAGATACGCAGTATTTT

j_call: TRBJ2-7
d_call: TRBD1
v_call: TRBV11-3
clone_size: -
cdr3_aa: CASSLFVPSRDRGGEQYF
cdr3_nt: TGTGCCAGCAGCTTATTTGTCCCCAGCCGGGACAGGGGAGGCGAGCAGTACTTC

j_call: TRBJ2-5
d_call: -
v_call: TRBV19
clone_size: -
cdr3_aa: CASSMSLGDNFQYF
cdr3_nt: TGTGCCAGTAGTATGTCCCTGGGGGACAATTTCCAGTACTTC